This T cell receptor (beta chain) comes out of a study of shared clonotypes between healthy human individuals. Study-wide results and caveats: Enrolling few donors narrowed the genetic and exposure-history diversity that was represented.

V shed 8 bases, J shed 1 base, and the junction held 10 bases outside the gene matches. Germline V gene lookup returns CDR1 MNHEY and CDR2 SVGAGI. The CDR3 is 15 amino acids. Worth noting for this clone: Its specificity is not known.

Clones were sequenced by immunoSEQ multiplex PCR, and TCRdb holds only the in-frame ones, with some missing. The repertoire consists of 650,000 to 800,000 clones, with about 91% occurring once and the leading ten covering 24%. Naive CD8 cells were CD45RO-negative, positively selected for CCR7, excluding terminally differentiated effector memory CD45RA+ cells. The V and J genes are TRBV6-5 and TRBJ1-1, with TRBD1 matching 7 bases. This receptor was identified in a man aged 25-45 years in good health. Input material: naive CD8+ T cells sorted from blood. CDR3 sequence reads: CASGITGEGNTEAFF. For the CDR3, the DNA is TGTGCCAGCGGGATTACAGGGGAGGGGAACACTGAAGCTTTCTTT.